This paragraph covers one T cell receptor (beta chain) sequence. Its antigen is unidentified. This sample stems from a study of cytomegalovirus exposure and HLA in healthy donors. Study-wide findings and caveats: A later analysis linked a missense DCLRE1C variant to TCR beta V- and J-gene trimming.

The CDR3 sequence is 13 residues long. The V gene lost 0 bases and the J gene lost 9 bases, with 12 bases spanning the gap. CDR1 is SGHDT, CDR2 YYEEEE, per germline. This PCR relied on a set of 60 Vbeta primers and 13 Jbeta primers. The protocol was immunoSEQ multiplex PCR, while the TCRdb copy is restricted to in-frame clones and leaves out a portion. Here the sample spans over 75,000 clones, approximately 80% being singletons. The material sequenced was PBMCs. This sequence joins TRBV5-6 and TRBJ1-1, with D unclear. This sequence originates from a man in his 60s in good health and CMV-seropositive. The CDR3 here is CASSLGGLAKAFF. The CDR3 DNA sequence: TGTGCCAGCAGCTTGGGAGGTTTGGCGAAAGCTTTCTTT.